This TCR beta chain was sequenced in a study of blood T cell repertoires in COVID-19. The wider study: T cells, B-cell-depleted T cells, or PBMCs supplied cDNA or gDNA.

Clones were sequenced by immunoSEQ multiplex PCR, and TCRdb holds only the in-frame ones, with some missing. The sample yields more than 450,000 clones, 75% to 90% seen once. The study recruited people aged about 18 to 90 years across around 24 US areas. Two negative PCRs, clearance, or symptom resolution had been documented for recovered Cohort 3 donors. Between the trimmed V and J ends, which lost 1 base and 8 bases, there was a span of 14 bases. The germline V gene has CDR1 MGHDK and CDR2 SYGVNS. CDR3 size: 14 residues. The sequence derives from a woman aged 18-35 years who had recovered from COVID-19. The chain couples TRBV25-1 to TRBJ1-2; D not certain. Material for sequencing was PBMCs or T cells enriched from blood (not recorded which). This CDR3 is CASSELGREGGYTF. The CDR3 DNA follows: TGTGCCAGCAGTGAATTGGGGAGAGAGGGAGGCTACACCTTC.